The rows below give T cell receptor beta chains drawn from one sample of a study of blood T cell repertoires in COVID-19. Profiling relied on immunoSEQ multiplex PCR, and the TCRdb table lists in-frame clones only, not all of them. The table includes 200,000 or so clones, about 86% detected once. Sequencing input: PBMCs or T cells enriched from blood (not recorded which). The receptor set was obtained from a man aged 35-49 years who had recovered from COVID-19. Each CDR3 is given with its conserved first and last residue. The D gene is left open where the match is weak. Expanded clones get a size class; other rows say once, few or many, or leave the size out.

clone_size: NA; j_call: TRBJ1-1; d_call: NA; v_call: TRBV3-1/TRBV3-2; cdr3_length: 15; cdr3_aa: CASSQALTGTGSAFF; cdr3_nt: TGTGCCAGCAGCCAAGCTCTTACGGGAACAGGGAGCGCTTTCTTT
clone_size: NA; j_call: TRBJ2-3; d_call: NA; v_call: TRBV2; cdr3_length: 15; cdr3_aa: CASSEAARGTDTQYF; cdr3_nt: TGTGCCAGCAGTGAAGCGGCAAGGGGGACAGATACGCAGTATTTT
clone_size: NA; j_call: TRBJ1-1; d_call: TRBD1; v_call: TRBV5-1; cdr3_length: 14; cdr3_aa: CASSTRQGGAEAFF; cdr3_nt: TGCGCCAGCAGCACCAGACAGGGTGGGGCTGAAGCTTTCTTT
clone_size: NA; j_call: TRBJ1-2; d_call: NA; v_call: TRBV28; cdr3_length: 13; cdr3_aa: CASSPGENGGYTF; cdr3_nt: TGTGCCAGCAGCCCCGGAGAGAACGGTGGCTACACCTTC
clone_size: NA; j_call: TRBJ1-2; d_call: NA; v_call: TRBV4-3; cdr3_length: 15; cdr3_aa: CASSQDESTSYGYTF; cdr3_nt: TGCGCCAGCAGCCAAGATGAGTCTACCTCCTATGGCTACACCTTC
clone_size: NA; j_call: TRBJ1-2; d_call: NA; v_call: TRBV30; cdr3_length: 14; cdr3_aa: CAWVKHRADYGYTF; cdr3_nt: TGTGCCTGGGTAAAGCACAGGGCGGACTATGGCTACACCTTC
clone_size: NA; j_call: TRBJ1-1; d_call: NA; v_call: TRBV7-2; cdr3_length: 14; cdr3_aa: CASSSPRWSTEAFF; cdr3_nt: TGTGCCAGCAGCTCCCCCCGGTGGTCCACTGAAGCTTTCTTT
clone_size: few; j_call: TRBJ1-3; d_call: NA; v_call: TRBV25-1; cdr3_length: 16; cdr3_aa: CASSELAGSFGNTIYF; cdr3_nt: TGTGCCAGCAGTGAATTGGCCGGGTCTTTTGGAAACACCATATATTTT
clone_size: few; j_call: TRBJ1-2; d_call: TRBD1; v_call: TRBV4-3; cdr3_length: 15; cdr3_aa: CASSPSDRAVNGYTF; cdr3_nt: TGCGCCAGCAGCCCTTCGGACAGGGCCGTAAATGGCTACACCTTC
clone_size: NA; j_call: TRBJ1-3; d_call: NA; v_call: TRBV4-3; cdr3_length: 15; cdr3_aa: CASSQMGARGNTIYF; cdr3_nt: TGCGCCAGCAGCCAAATGGGGGCGCGGGGAAACACCATATATTTT
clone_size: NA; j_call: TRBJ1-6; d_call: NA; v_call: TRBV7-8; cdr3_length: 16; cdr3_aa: CASSLAPEGNNSPLHF; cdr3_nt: TGTGCCAGCAGCTTAGCGCCCGAGGGAAACAATTCACCCCTCCACTTT
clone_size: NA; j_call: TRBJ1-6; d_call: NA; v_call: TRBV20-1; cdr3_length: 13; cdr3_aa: CSASVQEGSPLHF; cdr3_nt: TGCAGTGCTAGTGTCCAGGAAGGTTCACCCCTCCACTTT
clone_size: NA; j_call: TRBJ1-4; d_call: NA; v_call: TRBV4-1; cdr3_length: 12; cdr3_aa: CASSLANEKLFF; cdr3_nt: TGCGCCAGCAGCCTAGCTAATGAAAAACTGTTTTTT
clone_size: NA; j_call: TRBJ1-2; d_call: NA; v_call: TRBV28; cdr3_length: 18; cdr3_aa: CASSPWFTRSGDGYGYTF; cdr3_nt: TGTGCCAGCAGTCCCTGGTTTACCCGATCAGGGGACGGGTATGGCTACACCTTC
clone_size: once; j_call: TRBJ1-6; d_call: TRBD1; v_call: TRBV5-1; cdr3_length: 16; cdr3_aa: CASSQGQGYLNSPLHF; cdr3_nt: TGCGCCAGCAGTCAAGGACAGGGGTACCTAAATTCACCCCTCCACTTT
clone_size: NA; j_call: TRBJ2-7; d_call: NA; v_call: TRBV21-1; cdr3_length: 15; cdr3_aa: CASEGSGAIPYEQYF; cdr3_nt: TGTGCCAGCGAGGGTAGCGGGGCCATTCCCTACGAGCAGTACTTC